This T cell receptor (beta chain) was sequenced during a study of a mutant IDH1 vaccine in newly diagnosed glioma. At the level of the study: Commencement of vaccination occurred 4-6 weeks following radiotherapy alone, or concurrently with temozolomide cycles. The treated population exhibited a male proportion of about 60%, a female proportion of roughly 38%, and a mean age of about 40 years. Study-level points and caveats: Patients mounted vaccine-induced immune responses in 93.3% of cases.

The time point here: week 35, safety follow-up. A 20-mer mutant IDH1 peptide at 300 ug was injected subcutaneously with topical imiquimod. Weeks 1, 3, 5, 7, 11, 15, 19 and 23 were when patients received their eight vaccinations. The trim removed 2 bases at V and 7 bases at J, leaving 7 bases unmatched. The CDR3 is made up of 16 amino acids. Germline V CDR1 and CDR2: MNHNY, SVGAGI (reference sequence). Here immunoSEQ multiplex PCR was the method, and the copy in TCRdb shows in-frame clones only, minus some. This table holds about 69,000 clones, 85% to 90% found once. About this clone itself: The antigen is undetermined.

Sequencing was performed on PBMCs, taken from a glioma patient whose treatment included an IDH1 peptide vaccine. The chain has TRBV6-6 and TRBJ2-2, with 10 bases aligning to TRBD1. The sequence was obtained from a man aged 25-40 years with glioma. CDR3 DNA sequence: TGTGCCAGCAGTTACACAGGGACAGGGGTGGTCGGGGAGCTGTTTTTT. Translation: CASSYTGTGVVGELFF.